One and the same sample provided the 16 T cell receptor beta chains below, sequenced in a study of cytomegalovirus exposure and HLA in healthy donors. 60 Vbeta and 13 Jbeta primers were used in PCR. Repertoires were generated with immunoSEQ multiplex PCR, while TCRdb's copy carries only in-frame clones and drops some. Of 150,000 to 200,000 clones in the sample, 80% were seen once. Sequencing input: PBMCs. The source of these receptors is a woman aged 40 to 50 in good health and CMV-seronegative.

The rearrangement joins TRBV28 to TRBJ1-3; a weak D match, TRBD1 (5 bases). Deletions cut 1 base from V and 0 bases from J, with 10 bases between. The CDR3 is made up of 16 amino acids. CDR1 and CDR2 from the germline V gene are MDHEN and SYDVKM. The CDR3 sequence is CASSLFGDSSGNTIYF. DNA of the CDR3: TGTGCCAGCAGTTTATTTGGCGACAGCTCTGGAAACACCATATATTTT.

The rearrangement uses TRBV6-6 and TRBJ2-3; D perhaps matches TRBD1 (5 bases). Trimming pared 6 bases from V and 6 bases from J, leaving 16 bases between. Germline V gene sequence: CDR1 MNHNY, CDR2 SVGAGI (reference sequence). The length of the CDR3 is 14 residues. DNA of the CDR3: TGTGCCAGCAGGACACAGGTTTACACGGATACGCAGTATTTT. It codes for CASRTQVYTDTQYF.

The rearrangement uses TRBV2 and TRBJ2-7, with TRBD1 matching 11 bases. V shed 5 bases, J shed 4 bases, and the junction held 7 bases outside the gene matches. Germline V lookup: CDR1 SNHLY, CDR2 FYNNEI. This CDR3 contains 15 residues. The CDR3: CASSTPDRGQYEQYF. In nucleotides, the CDR3 is TGTGCCAGCAGTACGCCGGACAGGGGGCAGTACGAGCAGTACTTC.

The V and J genes are TRBV28 and TRBJ1-2, with a tentative D call TRBD1 (5 bases). The CDR3 contains 14 residues. Germline CDR1 is MDHEN and CDR2 is SYDVKM. V lost 2 bases and J 4 bases, leaving 11 bases between the germline ends. DNA for the CDR3: TGTGCCAGCAGTTTAAGGGGATTCGGCTATGGCTACACCTTC. As protein: CASSLRGFGYGYTF.

The V and J genes are TRBV7-2 and TRBJ1-3; D uncertain. Trimming took 5 bases from V and 4 from J, leaving 12 bases between them. The CDR3 extends over 14 amino acids. Germline-derived CDR1 and CDR2 are SGHTA and FQGNSA. The CDR3 DNA follows: TGTGCCAGCAGCCCGAACCTACAGGGAAACACCATATATTTT. Residues: CASSPNLQGNTIYF.

The chain couples TRBV5-4 to TRBJ2-4, with 10 bases aligning to TRBD2. V shed 0 bases, J shed 6 bases, and the junction held 9 bases outside the gene matches. This CDR3 has 17 amino acids. Germline V lookup: CDR1 SGHNT, CDR2 YYREEE (reference sequence). For the CDR3, the DNA is TGTGCCAGCAGCTTGGCCGGGAGCGGGGGGGCGGGAAACATTCAGTACTTC. This gives the protein CASSLAGSGGAGNIQYF.

The chain uses TRBV6-5 and TRBJ1-1, with 8 nucleotides matching TRBD1. CDR1 is MNHEY and CDR2 is SVGAGI in the germline V gene. The CDR3 covers 14 residues. V dropped 4 bases and J dropped 3; count of bases not matched to a gene: 4. CDR3 bases: TGTGCCAGCAGTTCAACGACAGGGGACACTGAAGCTTTCTTT. It specifies CASSSTTGDTEAFF.

The rearrangement links TRBV7-9 to TRBJ1-1; D is ambiguous. The V end lost 5 bases, the J end lost 7 bases, and 17 bases lay between the germline ends. The CDR3 contains 14 residues. Germline V CDR1 and CDR2: SEHNR, FQNEAQ (reference sequence). This CDR3 is CASSRPRREGEAFF. In nucleotides, the CDR3 is TGTGCCAGCAGCCGCCCAAGACGGGAGGGTGAAGCTTTCTTT. Together with reference TRBV7-9 and TRBJ1-1, the CDR3 gives the full variable domain: DTGVSQNPRHKITKRGQNVTFRCDPISEHNRLYWYRQTLGQGPEFLTYFQNEAQLEKSRLLSDRFSAERPKGSFSTLEIQRTEQGDSAMYLCASSRPRREGEAFFGQGTRLTVV.

The chain combines TRBV28 with TRBJ2-7, with D perhaps matching TRBD1 (6 bases). CDR1 MDHEN and CDR2 SYDVKM come from the germline V gene. There are 15 residues in the CDR3. Trimming removed 5 bases at V and 4 bases at J, with 18 bases between. CDR3 DNA sequence: TGTGCCAGCAGTCCTTTCACCGGGACACAATACGAGCAGTACTTC. Protein product: CASSPFTGTQYEQYF.

The rearrangement uses TRBV29-1 and TRBJ2-5; possibly TRBD1 for D (5 bases). Trimming cost V 8 bases and J 4 bases, with 14 bases left between them. The CDR3 length is 12 residues. From germline, CDR1 is SQVTM and CDR2 ANQGSEA. CDR3 protein: CSTMEGAETQYF. CDR3 bases: TGCAGCACGATGGAAGGGGCAGAGACCCAGTACTTC.

This clone turned up a few times. J is TRBJ2-2 and V is TRBV4-3, with 11 bases lining up with TRBD2. The germline gives CDR1 LGHNA, CDR2 YSLEER. The CDR3 spans 16 residues. J gave up 5 bases and V 2 bases, and 4 bases lay outside the gene matches. CDR3 coding DNA: TGCGCCAGCAGCCAATTTAGCGGGAGGGGTACCGGGGAGCTGTTTTTT. The encoded protein is CASSQFSGRGTGELFF.

CDR3 in amino acids: CASIGPLMGGEQYF. The CDR3 nucleotides are TGTGCCAGCATTGGACCCCTCATGGGGGGGGAGCAGTACTTC. The V call is TRBV2, the J call TRBJ2-5, with TRBD2 identical over 7 bases. V lost 7 bases and J lost 11; bases outside the gene matches: 16. CDR1 and CDR2 from the germline V gene are SNHLY and FYNNEI. This CDR3 is built from 14 residues. Full variable domain (remainder filled in from reference TRBV2 and TRBJ2-5): EPEVTQTPSHQVTQMGQEVILRCVPISNHLYFYWYRQILGQKVEFLVSFYNNEISEKSEIFDDQFSVERPDGSNFTLKIRSTKLEDSAMYFCASIGPLMGGEQYFGPGTRLLVL.

This clone was observed a single time. The chain employs TRBV19 and TRBJ2-2, with TRBD1 matching over 9 bases. The junction had 5 bases not matched to a gene; V was cut back by 8 bases and J by 4 bases. Germline CDR1 LNHDA, CDR2 SQIVND (reference sequence). The CDR3 totals 14 residues. The CDR3 coding sequence is TGTGCCAGTGCGGACAGGGGCGGCACCGGGGAGCTGTTTTTT. Amino acid sequence: CASADRGGTGELFF.

This clone came up a few times. This sequence joins TRBV11-3 and TRBJ2-1, with a tentative D call TRBD1 (5 bases). V lost 4 bases and J lost 9, with 10 bases in between. Germline V gives CDR1 SGHNT, CDR2 YENEEA. CDR3 length equals 12 residues. In DNA form, the CDR3 reads TGTGCCAGCAGCTGGCAGGGCGGTGAGCAGTTCTTC. Translated, it gives CASSWQGGEQFF.

V usage is TRBV7-8 and J usage is TRBJ2-5; 7 positions agree with TRBD1. This CDR3 spans 13 amino acids. CDR1 is SGHVS and CDR2 is FQNEAQ in the germline V gene. The V gene end was trimmed by 6 bases and the J gene end by 2 bases; junction bases not matched to a gene: 3. In nucleotides, the CDR3 is TGTGCCAGCAGTAGGGACAGACAAGAGACCCAGTACTTC. Translating it yields CASSRDRQETQYF.

This rearrangement joins TRBV28 to TRBJ1-2; 9 bases line up with TRBD1. Germline trimming cut 6 bases from V and 8 bases from J; bases unmatched to any gene: 7. This CDR3 has 13 amino acids. Germline V gene lookup returns CDR1 MDHEN and CDR2 SYDVKM. Here the CDR3 DNA reads TGTGCCAGCAGCGACAGGGGGTGGGTCGGCTACACCTTC. Protein product: CASSDRGWVGYTF.